This TCR beta chain stems from a study of T cell changes during pregnancy in multiple sclerosis. Measured with immunoSEQ multiplex PCR; TCRdb has only the in-frame clones, and not every one. The sample holds about 63,000 clones, under 95% seen once. The CDR3 loop spans 15 amino acids. The germline V gene encodes CDR1 LGHNA and CDR2 YSLEER. With 1 base removed from V and 2 bases from J, the gap between germline ends came to 12 bases. The TCR sequence derives from a female donor with multiple sclerosis, enrolled in a pregnancy study. The chain is built from TRBV4-3 and TRBJ2-7; D is possibly TRBD2 (5 bases). Sequenced material: CD8+ T cells from peripheral blood mononuclear cells, taken in the second trimester of pregnancy. The CDR3 nucleotides read TGCGCCAGCAGCCAAGCCGAGGGAAAGACCTACGAGCAGTACTTC. Translated, it gives CASSQAEGKTYEQYF.